Reported below is one T cell receptor (beta chain). Its antigen is unidentified. The time point: week 23, last vaccination. In every dose of vaccine, 300 ug of mutant IDH1 20-mer peptide was given alongside topical imiquimod. Sequencing was performed with immunoSEQ multiplex PCR; in TCRdb, only in-frame clones are kept and a portion is missing. This sample yields 40,000 or so clones, of which approximately 72% are seen a single time; 5.3% belongs to the top ten. This CDR3 is built from 16 residues. The germline V gene encodes CDR1 LGHNA and CDR2 YNFKEQ. The V gene lost 0 bases and the J gene lost 3 bases, with 12 bases spanning the gap. This specimen belongs to a study of a mutant IDH1 vaccine in newly diagnosed glioma. Study-wide results and caveats: With respect to changes in top peripheral T cell clonotypes, pseudoprogression seemed unrelated.

The chain uses TRBV4-2 and TRBJ1-3; D is possibly TRBD1 (6 bases). The source was PBMCs, collected from a glioma patient whose treatment included an IDH1 peptide vaccine. This TCR derives from a man aged 50 or older with glioma. The CDR3 sequence is CASSQDWEQGGNTIYF. CDR3 bases: TGTGCCAGCAGCCAAGATTGGGAACAGGGTGGAAACACCATATATTTT.